This TCR beta chain was identified during a study of ipilimumab plus nivolumab after autologous stem cell transplantation. Study in general: Typical patient got roughly 5 ipilimumab doses and 7 or 8 nivolumab doses (median). The DLBCL group included primary refractory and relapsed cases.

This clone appeared a few times. Repertoires were generated with immunoSEQ multiplex PCR, while TCRdb's copy carries only in-frame clones and drops some. The sample lists about 18,000 clones; roughly 79% were seen once. The receptor comes from a male donor with diffuse large B-cell lymphoma. Source: PBMCs, taken in a trial of ipilimumab plus nivolumab as post-transplant consolidation.

CDR3 nucleotide sequence: TGTGCCAGCACTGAGGGGCAGATTTCACCCCTCCACTTT. Encoded protein: CASTEGQISPLHF. This chain uses TRBV2 with TRBJ1-6; TRBD1 is a possible D gene (5 bases). The CDR3 consists of 13 residues. Germline lookup yields CDR1 SNHLY and CDR2 FYNNEI. Trimming removed 7 bases from V and 9 bases from J, with 13 bases in between. The entire variable domain, with the rest obtained from reference TRBV2 and TRBJ1-6, is as follows: EPEVTQTPSHQVTQMGQEVILRCVPISNHLYFYWYRQILGQKVEFLVSFYNNEISEKSEIFDDQFSVERPDGSNFTLKIRSTKLEDSAMYFCASTEGQISPLHFGNGTRLTVT.